This T cell receptor beta chain was obtained from a study of T-cell memory formation after mild COVID-19. About the research overall: TCR clusters were mostly confined to one donor each.

TCRdb itself ran the 5' RACE reads through MiXCR, one entry per CDR3 protein. The table lists roughly 100,000 distinct CDR3 sequences, about a sixth of them singletons. Study findings and constraints: Detection of some responders pre-infection suggested pre-existing cross-reactive memory T cells participated.

The CDR3 length is 13 residues. Germline CDR1 and CDR2: SGHAT and FQNNGV. Trimming cost V 3 bases and J 7 bases, with 10 bases left between them. Points on this clonotype: Its antigen remains unidentified.

The rearrangement uses TRBV11-2 and TRBJ1-5; D may be TRBD1 (6 bases). The clonotype originates from an adult woman who had mild COVID-19 (a few samples of this study predate the infection). Cell type and time point are not known. The sample was PBMCs or a T cell subset sorted from them (not recorded which). In nucleotides, the CDR3 is TGTGCCAGCAGCTTCGGGGGGCCCCAGCCCCAGCATTTT. Protein: CASSFGGPQPQHF.